This passage covers 20 T cell receptor beta chains from one sample sequenced in a study of blood T cell repertoires in COVID-19. Generated by immunoSEQ multiplex PCR, the TCRdb table keeps only in-frame clones and is missing some. The sample shows about 190,000 clones, less than 85% of them seen only once. Sequenced input: PBMCs or T cells enriched from blood (not recorded which). The receptors here all came from a woman aged 55-70 years with acute COVID-19.

This chain links TRBV2 with TRBJ2-7; 9 nucleotides align to TRBD1. CDR1 is SNHLY and CDR2 is FYNNEI in the germline V gene. The V and J ends lost 9 bases and 6 bases, in that order; junction bases with no gene match: 9. There are 13 residues in the CDR3. CDR3 bases: TGTGCCAGGCAAGGGACAGGGAGGGCCGAGCAGTACTTC. This sequence encodes CARQGTGRAEQYF.

V usage is TRBV9 and J usage is TRBJ2-1; the D gene is possibly TRBD2 (7 bases). Germline V gene sequence: CDR1 SGDLS, CDR2 YYNGEE. The CDR3 sequence is 16 residues long. Trimming took off 4 bases at V and 0 bases at J, with 14 bases between the two ends. The CDR3, as DNA: TGTGCCAGCAGCTGGGGGAGGGGGGCCTCCTACAATGAGCAGTTCTTC. Protein sequence: CASSWGRGASYNEQFF.

The chain links TRBV7-2 to TRBJ2-3, with TRBD2 matching over 14 bases. This CDR3 region has 16 residues. The V gene's germline CDR1 is SGHTA and CDR2 FQGNSA. The trim removed 4 bases at V and 7 bases at J, leaving 7 bases unmatched. The CDR3 here is CASSSRLAGGLNTQYF. As DNA, the CDR3 is TGTGCCAGCAGCTCAAGACTAGCGGGGGGGCTCAATACGCAGTATTTT.

The chain combines TRBV28 with TRBJ2-3, with TRBD2 matching over 8 bases. The CDR3 is 15 residues long. Germline assignment: CDR1 MDHEN and CDR2 SYDVKM. V shed 5 bases, J shed 2 bases, and the junction held 6 bases outside the gene matches. This chain's CDR3 is CASSPGTRHTDTQYF. DNA for the CDR3: TGTGCCAGCAGTCCCGGGACTAGGCACACAGATACGCAGTATTTT.

This chain's CDR3 is CASSLQSGRVAYEQYF. CDR3 DNA: TGTGCCAGCAGCTTACAGAGCGGGAGGGTAGCCTACGAGCAGTACTTC. The chain employs TRBV5-4 and TRBJ2-7, with 10 bases lining up with TRBD2. V dropped 2 bases and J dropped 2; count of bases not matched to a gene: 7. Germline lookup yields CDR1 SGHNT and CDR2 YYREEE (reference sequence). This CDR3 contains 16 residues.

This chain uses TRBV27 with TRBJ2-2, with TRBD2 matching over 9 bases. This CDR3 has 16 amino acids. With V trimmed by 5 bases and J by 4 bases, 8 bases remained unmatched. Germline V gene data show CDR1 as MNHEY and CDR2 as SMNVEV (reference sequence). CDR3 coding DNA: TGTGCCAGCAGTCCGACGCGGGGGGGCCTCACCGGGGAGCTGTTTTTT. Residues: CASSPTRGGLTGELFF.

The chain carries TRBV28 and TRBJ2-7; possibly TRBD2 for D (5 bases). V was cut by 5 bases and J by 4 bases, with 15 bases left in between. Germline CDR1 is MDHEN and CDR2 is SYDVKM. CDR3 size: 14 residues. CDR3 sequence (DNA): TGTGCCAGCAGTCTCCCGGGGAGTGGGTACGAGCAGTACGTC. This gives the protein CASSLPGSGYEQYV.

The chain has TRBV7-9 and TRBJ2-2, with 7 nucleotides matching TRBD1. The CDR3 covers 15 residues. The J segment lost 0 bases and the V segment lost 3 bases, leaving 1 base of the junction unmatched. The germline V gene encodes CDR1 SEHNR and CDR2 FQNEAQ (reference sequence). The CDR3 is CASSLGTANTGELFF. Written as DNA, the CDR3 is TGTGCCAGCAGCTTGGGGACAGCGAACACCGGGGAGCTGTTTTTT.

This clone was observed a single time. The chain has TRBV4-3 and TRBJ2-7; D is possibly TRBD1 (5 bases). Germline loops: CDR1 LGHNA, CDR2 YSLEER. CDR3 size: 13 residues. V lost 0 bases, J lost 7 bases, and 10 bases lay in between. The CDR3 protein is CASSQEQAAEQYF. The CDR3 DNA sequence: TGCGCCAGCAGCCAAGAACAGGCGGCTGAGCAGTACTTC.

The J gene is TRBJ2-1, the V gene TRBV18; 10 bases are a match to TRBD2. The V segment lost 5 bases and the J segment 5 bases; nucleotides outside the gene matches: 6. CDR3 size: 15 residues. From germline, CDR1 is KGHSH and CDR2 LQKENI. CDR3 bases: TGTGCCAGCTCAGTTCGGACTAGCGGAAACAATGAGCAGTTCTTC. Its translation is CASSVRTSGNNEQFF.

Only one count was recorded for this clone. V usage is TRBV11-2 and J usage is TRBJ1-5; the D gene is possibly TRBD1 (5 bases). The CDR3 is made up of 16 amino acids. The ends were cut back, 6 bases at V and 0 bases at J, with 15 bases in the middle. Looked up from germline, CDR1 is SGHAT and CDR2 is FQNNGV. CDR3 nucleotide sequence: TGTGCCAGCAGATTCGACAGACGTTATAGCAATCAGCCCCAGCATTTT. Encoded protein: CASRFDRRYSNQPQHF.

On this clone: The same CDR3 arises from other DNA sequences in this sample as well. The chain combines TRBV4-3 with TRBJ1-4, with D perhaps TRBD1 (5 bases). Deletions cut 1 base from V and 8 bases from J, with 11 bases between. Germline V gene data show CDR1 as LGHNA and CDR2 as YSLEER. The CDR3 consists of 14 residues. CDR3 protein: CASSQGQGGEKLFF. In nucleotides, the CDR3 is TGCGCCAGCAGCCAAGGGCAGGGTGGCGAAAAACTGTTTTTT.

There are many counts of this clone. This rearrangement joins TRBV19 to TRBJ2-1, with D maybe TRBD1 (5 bases). This CDR3 contains 11 residues. Trimming left V 10 bases short and J 3 bases short, with 7 bases between. The germline gives CDR1 LNHDA, CDR2 SQIVND (reference sequence). The CDR3 DNA is TGTGCCATCCAGGGCTACAATGAGCAGTTCTTC. Protein product: CAIQGYNEQFF.

The gene calls are TRBV7-2 and TRBJ1-3; 8 nucleotides line up with TRBD1. The CDR3 is made up of 15 amino acids. The V gene's germline CDR1 is SGHTA and CDR2 FQGNSA. V shed 3 bases, J shed 3 bases, and the junction held 4 bases outside the gene matches. CDR3 DNA: TGTGCCAGCAGCTTTAGAGACAGGGGTGGAAACACCATATATTTT. It translates to CASSFRDRGGNTIYF.

The CDR3 is CASSSTTGGFGTGELFF. The CDR3 coding sequence is TGTGCCAGCAGCTCTACGACAGGGGGCTTTGGCACCGGGGAGCTGTTTTTT. This chain links TRBV11-2 with TRBJ2-2; 10 bases line up with TRBD1. V lost 4 bases to trimming and J lost 4 bases; unmatched junction nucleotides: 9. Per the germline V gene, CDR1 is SGHAT and CDR2 is FQNNGV. This CDR3 contains 17 residues.

The genes are TRBV5-1 and TRBJ1-1; possible D gene TRBD1, 6 bases. Between the trimmed V and J ends, which lost 4 bases and 1 base, there was a span of 14 bases. Per the germline V gene, CDR1 is SGHRS and CDR2 is YFSETQ. This CDR3 spans 15 amino acids. CDR3 sequence: CASSLGKTGNTEAFF. For the CDR3, the DNA is TGCGCCAGCAGCCTTGGGAAGACAGGGAACACTGAAGCTTTCTTT.

The chain carries TRBV7-2 and TRBJ1-2; unclear D gene. There are 15 residues in the CDR3. Trimming shortened V by 2 bases and J by 4 bases, and 14 bases separated the two germline ends. Per the germline V gene, CDR1 is SGHTA and CDR2 is FQGNSA. CDR3 loop: CASSLNRGFGYGYTF. CDR3 sequence (DNA): TGTGCCAGCAGCTTAAATCGGGGTTTTGGCTATGGCTACACCTTC. Drawing the rest from reference TRBV7-2 and TRBJ1-2, the complete variable domain is GAGVSQSPSNKVTEKGKDVELRCDPISGHTALYWYRQSLGQGLEFLIYFQGNSAPDKSGLPSDRFSAERTGGSVSTLTIQRTQQEDSAVYLCASSLNRGFGYGYTFGSGTRLTVV.

The chain combines TRBV7-6 with TRBJ1-4, with 7 bases identical to TRBD1. The CDR3 length is 16 residues. Trimming at V came to 4 bases and at J to 8 bases, leaving 13 bases not matched to a gene. The germline CDR1 and CDR2 sequences are SGHVS and FNYEAQ. CDR3 amino acids: CASSSSPLLQGEKLFF. The CDR3 DNA is TGTGCCAGCAGCTCGTCCCCCCTCCTACAGGGGGAAAAACTGTTTTTT.

The V call is TRBV28, the J call TRBJ2-7, with D possibly being TRBD1 (6 bases). V was cut by 6 bases and J by 7 bases, with 16 bases left in between. The CDR3 contains 13 residues. CDR1 and CDR2 (germline): MDHEN, SYDVKM. The CDR3 sequence: CASRGTGRGEQYV. For the CDR3, the DNA is TGTGCCAGCAGAGGCACAGGGAGAGGAGAGCAGTACGTC.

This clone has just a few counts. V and J are TRBV27 and TRBJ1-6, with 10 bases matching TRBD1. This CDR3 is built from 15 residues. Losses at the gene ends were 3 bases for V and 10 bases for J; bases not matched to a gene: 6. Germline loops: CDR1 MNHEY, CDR2 SMNVEV (reference sequence). Here the CDR3 DNA reads TGTGCCAGCAGTTTTTGGGGGACAGGGGCCTCACCCCTCCACTTT. Translated: CASSFWGTGASPLHF.